In this sample, the clone carrying this T cell receptor beta chain turned up a few times. The sample belongs to a study of CD8 T cells in ankylosing spondylitis. The V end lost 6 bases, the J end lost 6 bases, and 8 bases lay between the germline ends. Germline assignment: CDR1 MNHEY and CDR2 SMNVEV (reference sequence). This CDR3 contains 11 residues. Making use of molecular barcodes, quantitative 5'-RACE generated TCR beta libraries. TCRdb recomputed calls from the 5' RACE reads with MiXCR, one row per CDR3 protein. The sample has 200,000 to 250,000 distinct CDR3 sequences, over 9.5% seen once; the top ten hold about 2.5%.

The source of this sequence is a male donor with ankylosing spondylitis or in good health (not recorded which). The gene calls are TRBV27 and TRBJ1-2; D may be TRBD1 (5 bases). Sequencing was performed on blood, either unsorted or a sorted T cell fraction (not recorded which). CDR3 residues: CASREGNGYTF. The CDR3 DNA reads TGTGCCAGCAGGGAGGGGAATGGCTACACCTTC.